This TCR beta chain appears in the sequencing data of a study of post-analysis software for immune sequencing data. Study as a whole: Relapsing-remitting, secondary progressive and progressive-relapsing forms made up the multiple sclerosis disease courses. Points from the study as a whole: For normalized Chao1 diversity, multiple sclerosis patients scored significantly lower than controls did. F measure showed strong co-clustering of same-batch samples. TRBV5-6, TRBV5-1 and TRBV20-1 belonged to a set of about five TRBV segments that were more frequent in patients than controls.

TCR beta cDNA libraries included unique molecular identifiers. There were about 0.95 to 11 million T cells, and roughly 0.5 million cDNA molecules came from them. TCRdb recomputed calls from the PCR reads with MiXCR, one row per CDR3 protein. The repertoire consists of some 690,000 distinct CDR3 sequences, with roughly 30% occurring once and the leading ten covering more than 0.55%. About this clonotype: Its antigen is currently unknown. The germline gene is not matched at one end of the junction; a read error may be the cause.

The CDR3 is 15 residues long. CDR1 and CDR2 (germline): MNHEY, SMNVEV (reference sequence). The chain uses TRBV27 and TRBJ2-1; either TRBD1 or TRBD2 may fit D (6 bases each). The material sequenced was blood. The TCR sequence derives from a girl aged 10 to 17 with multiple sclerosis. The CDR3 loop is CASSFLGGFNNVQFF. DNA for the CDR3: TGTGCCAGCAGTTTCCTGGGGGGCTTTAACAATGTGCAGTTCTTC.